This T cell receptor (beta chain) appears in the sequencing data of a study of T cell repertoires in cytomegalovirus infection. As for the study in general: It was recently identified HLA-C-restricted and well-studied HLA-B-restricted CMV epitopes that the study used. Indicated by public TCR beta signatures were CMV infection and matching HLA type. Study-level points and caveats: It was HLA-C-restricted CMV-specific TCR beta clonotypes that dominated the response ex vivo.

Via MiXCR, TCRdb re-called the reads, giving one row per CDR3 protein. The data contain approximately 220,000 distinct CDR3 sequences, 35% to 40% of them singletons. This clonotype appeared a few times. The antigen remains unidentified. This sample comprised CD8+ T cells from cultured PBMCs, obtained from culture after CMV antigen stimulation. The receptor's source is a human donor in good health (CMV status not recorded). Some clones in this sample may be carry-over from other donors' samples.

This CDR3 is CASSPGGRGYTF. DNA for the CDR3: TGTGCCAGCAGCCCCGGGGGCCGTGGCTACACCTTC. This chain links TRBV7-6 with TRBJ1-2; possible D gene TRBD1, 6 bases. The CDR3 runs 12 residues. Trimming took 5 bases from V and 7 from J, leaving 11 bases between them. The germline CDR1 and CDR2 sequences are SGHVS and FNYEAQ. Full variable domain (remainder filled in from reference TRBV7-6 and TRBJ1-2): GAGVSQSPRYKVTKRGQDVALRCDPISGHVSLYWYRQALGQGPEFLTYFNYEAQQDKSGLPNDRFSAERPEGSISTLTIQRTEQRDSAMYRCASSPGGRGYTFGSGTRLTVV.